This T cell receptor (beta chain) was obtained from a study of T cell clonality in common variable immunodeficiency. This clone was found a few times. Antigen: not known. The read terminates 3 residues ahead of where the CDR3 ends, so the germline J gene completes it. CDR3 length equals 13 residues. CDR1 and CDR2 (germline): SGHRS, YFSETQ. V lost 8 bases and J lost 5; bases outside the gene matches: 9. Study-wide findings and caveats: Fewer deletions and N-nucleotide insertions were reportedly seen in common variable immunodeficiency TCR beta sequences.

Generated by immunoSEQ multiplex PCR, the TCRdb table keeps only in-frame clones and is missing some. The specimen has about 34,000 clones, none found just once. The V and J genes are TRBV5-1 and TRBJ2-5, with 7 bases matching TRBD2. This receptor was identified in a human donor with common variable immunodeficiency. Specimen: peripheral blood mononuclear cells. The DNA read from the CDR3 is TGCGCCAGTTCGAGGGGAGGGGCGGAGACC. This translates into CASSRGGAET. The whole CDR3 sequence reads CASSRGGAETQYF.